This T cell receptor beta chain was documented in a study of CD8 T cells in ankylosing spondylitis (dated by TCRdb to the late 2010s). Concerning the study at large: The study profiled T cell receptor beta repertoires in healthy donors and ankylosing spondylitis patients to find disease-linked TCR variants. The full study cohort comprised around 23 ankylosing spondylitis patients and around 100 healthy donors. Peripheral blood was sampled, and synovial fluid was also collected from ankylosing spondylitis patients.

In this sample, this clonotype turned up a few times. It lacks a known antigen. Qualities for individual bases were not recorded, and no much larger clone is one base off. TCRdb shows the sequencer as Illumina HiSeq 2500. Quantitative 5'-RACE with molecular barcodes was used to prepare TCR beta libraries. The paper's processing steps were these. A new computational method, built on a probabilistic model of VDJ rearrangement, was used to identify disease-linked TCR variants. Through fastp at Q25 and MiXCR, TCRdb rebuilt clones from the public reads, retaining in-frame beta chains. A single entry per CDR3 protein holds the most common genes and DNA from its merged rows. Clone size and V and J calls follow TCRdb, not the original study. In this sample the table shows 250,000 or so distinct CDR3 sequences, around 25% of which occur a single time. The ten largest make up over 0.55% of the sample. Findings and caveats that apply to the study as a whole: Significant enrichment of the disease-linked clones was reported in matched synovial fluid samples from ankylosing spondylitis patients. Some motif variants had previously been reported in the synovial fluid and blood of reactive arthritis patients, which suggests shared mechanisms of disease initiation. A TCR beta motif of several highly homologous amino acid variants appeared characteristic of blood from ankylosing spondylitis patients. The disease-linked clones had a CD8+ phenotype and were found at relatively low frequencies in peripheral blood.

The sequenced material came from blood, either unsorted or a sorted T cell fraction (not recorded which). The receptor was isolated from a male donor with ankylosing spondylitis or in good health (not recorded which).

The DNA is TGTGCCAGCAGTTTAAGGTCTCAGCCCGCTTCCATAGATACGCAGTATTTT. This is translated as CASSLRSQPASIDTQYF. This sequence uses TRBV11-2 and TRBJ2-3, with an unclear D gene assignment. Cut back by 6 bases and 5 bases, the V and J ends lie 24 bases apart. Looking up the germline V gene yields CDR1 SGHAT and CDR2 FQNNGV. Taken from cysteine to phenylalanine, the CDR3 has 17 residues. Left in the record is the CDR3 DNA by itself, 51 bases read in frame from the first base.